The rows below give T cell receptor beta chains drawn from one sample of a study of beta chain features in type 1 diabetes. Here immunoSEQ multiplex PCR was the method, and the copy in TCRdb shows in-frame clones only, minus some. The table records around 250,000 clones, about 25% of them present only once. The source material was central memory CD4+ T cells from blood. The origin of the receptors is a man under 40 in good health. The CDR3 runs from the conserved cysteine through the conserved F or W. Fields, in order: clone size, J gene, D gene, V gene, CDR3 DNA, CDR3 protein. A D gene is named only where the DNA matches it firmly. Some rows have no size entry. The others give once, few or many, or a class for an expanded clone.

size: NA; J: TRBJ2-1; D: TRBD2; V: TRBV30; DNA: TGTGCCGGCAGGGCGGGAGGAGGCAATGAGCAGTTCTTC; CDR3: CAGRAGGGNEQFF
size: NA; J: TRBJ1-1; D: NA; V: TRBV7-2; DNA: TGTGCCAGCAGCCGACAGGCCAACACTGAAGCTTTCTTT; CDR3: CASSRQANTEAFF
size: few; J: TRBJ2-6; D: NA; V: TRBV5-5; DNA: TGTGCCAGCGGAACGCAGGGGAGTAGGGCCAACGTCCTGACTTTC; CDR3: CASGTQGSRANVLTF
size: NA; J: TRBJ2-1; D: TRBD2; V: TRBV7-9; DNA: TGTGCCAGCAGCTTGCGGACTAGCGGGGGTAGGCAGTTCTTC; CDR3: CASSLRTSGGRQFF
size: few; J: TRBJ2-5; D: NA; V: TRBV7-6; DNA: TGTGCCAGCAGCCCTCGGTACCAAGAGACCCAGTACTTC; CDR3: CASSPRYQETQYF
size: NA; J: TRBJ2-1; D: TRBD2; V: TRBV15; DNA: TGTGCCACCAGCATGAAAAGCGGGGGGCGCAATGAGCAGTTCTTC; CDR3: CATSMKSGGRNEQFF
size: few; J: TRBJ1-5; D: NA; V: TRBV7-9; DNA: TGTGCCAGCAGCTTAATGGGGAATAGCAATCAGCCCCAGCATTTT; CDR3: CASSLMGNSNQPQHF
size: many; J: TRBJ2-5; D: NA; V: TRBV5-1; DNA: TGCGCCAGCAGCTTGGGAAACAGAGAGACCCAGTACTTC; CDR3: CASSLGNRETQYF
size: NA; J: TRBJ2-1; D: TRBD1; V: TRBV7-9; DNA: TGTGCCAGCAGCCCACAGGGGTATGAGCAGTTCTTC; CDR3: CASSPQGYEQFF
size: NA; J: TRBJ2-5; D: NA; V: TRBV6-6; DNA: TGTGCCAGCAGACCAAACCAAGAAGAGACCCAGTACTTC; CDR3: CASRPNQEETQYF
size: NA; J: TRBJ2-4; D: NA; V: TRBV5-6; DNA: TGTGCCAGCAGCCACAGCTACTCCCTAGCCAAAAACATTCAGTACTTC; CDR3: CASSHSYSLAKNIQYF
size: many; J: TRBJ1-1; D: TRBD1; V: TRBV5-1; DNA: TGCGCCAGCAGGTGGACAGGGAACACTGAAGCTTTCTTT; CDR3: CASRWTGNTEAFF
size: few; J: TRBJ2-7; D: NA; V: TRBV19; DNA: TGTGCCAGTAGTGCTCTTGAAACGGGCGAGCAGTACTTC; CDR3: CASSALETGEQYF
size: NA; J: TRBJ2-7; D: TRBD1; V: TRBV2; DNA: TGTGCCAGCAGTGAAGACGGCAGGGGGCTATACGAGCAGTACTTC; CDR3: CASSEDGRGLYEQYF
size: few; J: TRBJ1-2; D: NA; V: TRBV2; DNA: TGTGCCAGCACCCCCAGGGAGACTCTGGGGGGCTACACCTTC; CDR3: CASTPRETLGGYTF
size: few; J: TRBJ2-2; D: TRBD2; V: TRBV7-7; DNA: TGTGCCAGCAGCTTAGGGCTAGCGGAGGGGACCGGGGAGCTGTTTTTT; CDR3: CASSLGLAEGTGELFF
size: NA; J: TRBJ2-1; D: NA; V: TRBV18; DNA: TGTGCCAGCTCCCCTGACTTGGACTACAATGAGCAGTTCTTC; CDR3: CASSPDLDYNEQFF
size: NA; J: TRBJ1-1; D: NA; V: TRBV30; DNA: TGTGCCTGGAGTGTCGGGACTACGGCTTTCTTT; CDR3: CAWSVGTTAFF
size: NA; J: TRBJ2-1; D: NA; V: TRBV5-4; DNA: TGTGCCAGCAGCTTGGTCGGGCTGGTTAACAATGAGCAGTTCTTC; CDR3: CASSLVGLVNNEQFF
size: NA; J: TRBJ1-5; D: NA; V: TRBV27; DNA: TGTGCCAGCAGCCTAGGGGGTCAGCCCCAGCATTTT; CDR3: CASSLGGQPQHF
size: few; J: TRBJ2-3; D: NA; V: TRBV15; DNA: TGTGCCACCAGCAGAGCCGGGGAAGGCACAGATACGCAGTATTTT; CDR3: CATSRAGEGTDTQYF
size: few; J: TRBJ2-1; D: NA; V: TRBV7-2; DNA: TGTGCCAGCAGCTATTATTCCTACAATGAGCAGTTCTTC; CDR3: CASSYYSYNEQFF
size: few; J: TRBJ2-3; D: NA; V: TRBV29-1; DNA: TGCAGCGTTGGGATGGGGTGCACAGATACGCAGTATTTT; CDR3: CSVGMGCTDTQYF
size: few; J: TRBJ1-2; D: TRBD1; V: TRBV7-2; DNA: TGTGCCAGCAGCCCTACAGGGGGCTATGGCTACACCTTC; CDR3: CASSPTGGYGYTF
size: NA; J: TRBJ2-7; D: NA; V: TRBV7-2; DNA: TGTGCCAGCAGCCGAACCGGACTCTACGAGCAGTACTTC; CDR3: CASSRTGLYEQYF
size: few; J: TRBJ2-7; D: NA; V: TRBV11-2; DNA: TGTGCCAGCAGCTTAGACGGCGGAAGCCTCCCCTACGAGCAGTACTTC; CDR3: CASSLDGGSLPYEQYF
size: NA; J: TRBJ2-1; D: NA; V: TRBV5-4; DNA: TGTGCCAGCAGCTTGGAGTCGTTCAGTAAATACAATGAGCAGTTCTTC; CDR3: CASSLESFSKYNEQFF
size: NA; J: TRBJ1-5; D: NA; V: TRBV15; DNA: TGTGCCACCAGCAGAGATGCAGGGGTCCAGCCCCAGCATTTT; CDR3: CATSRDAGVQPQHF
size: few; J: TRBJ2-2; D: NA; V: TRBV30; DNA: TGTGCCTGGAGCCCGGACACCGGGGAGCTGTTTTTT; CDR3: CAWSPDTGELFF
size: few; J: TRBJ2-3; D: NA; V: TRBV5-6; DNA: TGTGCCAGCCGTAGGGCAGATACGCAGTATTTT; CDR3: CASRRADTQYF
size: NA; J: TRBJ2-1; D: TRBD1; V: TRBV6-5; DNA: TGTGCCAGCAGGTCCCGGGACAGGGGGCCCAATGAGCAGTTCTTC; CDR3: CASRSRDRGPNEQFF
size: NA; J: TRBJ2-1; D: NA; V: TRBV7-2; DNA: TGTGCCAGCAGCTTAGGCGGACGGAGTACCAGAGGGCAGTTCTTC; CDR3: CASSLGGRSTRGQFF
size: NA; J: TRBJ2-1; D: TRBD2; V: TRBV27; DNA: TGTGCCAGCAGCCGCACTAGCGGGGGGCGGGATGAGCAGTTCTTC; CDR3: CASSRTSGGRDEQFF
size: NA; J: TRBJ2-3; D: TRBD2; V: TRBV11-2; DNA: TGTGCCAGCAGCACTCAGCGGGGGGGCCTCACAGATACGCAGTATTTT; CDR3: CASSTQRGGLTDTQYF
size: few; J: TRBJ2-5; D: NA; V: TRBV7-2; DNA: TGTGCCAGCAGCTCTAGATCAACTCACCAAGAGACCCAGTACTTC; CDR3: CASSSRSTHQETQYF
size: NA; J: TRBJ2-7; D: NA; V: TRBV28; DNA: TGTGCCAGCAGTTCCTTAAACAGGGCTCCCTACGAGCAGTACTTC; CDR3: CASSSLNRAPYEQYF
size: NA; J: TRBJ2-2; D: NA; V: TRBV18; DNA: TGTGCCAGCTCACCACCCGCCGGGGAGCTGTTTTTT; CDR3: CASSPPAGELFF
size: few; J: TRBJ2-5; D: NA; V: TRBV10-3; DNA: TGTGCCATCAGTGAGTCGAACAGGAGAGAGACCCAGTACTTC; CDR3: CAISESNRRETQYF
size: NA; J: TRBJ2-3; D: NA; V: TRBV7-2; DNA: TGTGCCAGCAGCTTAGGGGGCGGGGCCCCGGATACGCAGTATTTT; CDR3: CASSLGGGAPDTQYF
size: once; J: TRBJ2-2; D: NA; V: TRBV6-5; DNA: TGTGCCAGCAGCCTCACATCGGCCGGGGAGCTGTTTTTT; CDR3: CASSLTSAGELFF
size: NA; J: TRBJ1-2; D: NA; V: TRBV20-1; DNA: TGCAGTGCTAGTCCCTTGGGGGAAAACACCTTC; CDR3: CSASPLGENTF
size: once; J: TRBJ2-2; D: TRBD1; V: TRBV30; DNA: TGTGCCTGGAGTTTTGACAGGGCGAACACCGGGGAGCTGTTTTTT; CDR3: CAWSFDRANTGELFF
size: few; J: TRBJ2-7; D: TRBD2; V: TRBV29-1; DNA: TGCAGCGTTGACAAGGGAGGGAGGGACGAGCAGTACTTC; CDR3: CSVDKGGRDEQYF
size: few; J: TRBJ2-3; D: NA; V: TRBV29-1; DNA: TGCAGCGTTGATAGGGGAGCAGATACGCAGTATTTT; CDR3: CSVDRGADTQYF
size: few; J: TRBJ2-5; D: NA; V: TRBV5-1; DNA: TGCGCCAGCAGCTTGGATCAGGGGACCCAGTACTTC; CDR3: CASSLDQGTQYF
size: NA; J: TRBJ2-2; D: NA; V: TRBV10-3; DNA: TGTGCCATCAGTGGGGGTCGAGGAGGGGAGCTGTTTTTT; CDR3: CAISGGRGGELFF
size: few; J: TRBJ2-1; D: TRBD2; V: TRBV9; DNA: TGTGCCAGCAGCGTGGGGCTAGCGGGAGTGTACAATGAGCAGTTCTTC; CDR3: CASSVGLAGVYNEQFF
size: many; J: TRBJ2-1; D: NA; V: TRBV2; DNA: TGTGCCAGCAACACGCTCGGGTCCTACAATGAGCAGTTCTTC; CDR3: CASNTLGSYNEQFF
size: NA; J: TRBJ2-1; D: TRBD1; V: TRBV30; DNA: TGTGCCTGGAATCGGGACAGGGGAAATGAGCAGTTCTTC; CDR3: CAWNRDRGNEQFF
size: few; J: TRBJ1-1; D: NA; V: TRBV18; DNA: TGTGCCAGCTCACCGTGGGCTGCGAACACTGAAGCTTTCTTT; CDR3: CASSPWAANTEAFF
size: many; J: TRBJ2-3; D: NA; V: TRBV2; DNA: TGTGCCAGCAAACGGGACTCCACAGATACGCAGTATTTT; CDR3: CASKRDSTDTQYF
size: NA; J: TRBJ2-3; D: NA; V: TRBV2; DNA: TGTGCCAGCGGGGACTCCTTCCCGTATTTT; CDR3: CASGDSFPYF
size: NA; J: TRBJ2-3; D: NA; V: TRBV6-5; DNA: TGTGCCAGCAGTTACTCCCCAGGCGGGGGCACAGATACGCAGTATTTT; CDR3: CASSYSPGGGTDTQYF